Given below is one TCR beta chain in context. Its antigen remains unknown. TCRdb re-called the 5' RACE reads and catalogs CDR3 proteins one per entry, DNA excluded. This specimen shows more than 250,000 distinct CDR3 sequences; the ten leading clones hold roughly 0.4%. These data belong to a study of T cells expressing NK-cell markers. At the level of the study: One of the eight sequenced donors was seronegative, whereas the other seven were HCMV-seropositive.

Overall study results and limits: A handful of donors had dominant NKG2C+ clonotypes that comprised about 1.0-7.0% of their CD8+ T cells. These clonotypes, the leaders elsewhere, also led the CD3+CD56-NKG2C+ fraction in several donors.

The TCR was taken from a man in his late teens or twenties in good health. The specimen was blood T cells: a sorted CD56 or NKG2C T cell subset, CD4+ or CD8+ T cells, or bulk PBMC T cells (not recorded which).

The CDR3 loop reads CASSQEWTGGNEQFF. The chain is built from TRBV4-3 and TRBJ2-1; TCRdb selects TRBD2, and the lack of DNA leaves this call unchecked. CDR1 and CDR2 (germline): LGHNA, YSLEER. This CDR3 is 15 amino acids long.